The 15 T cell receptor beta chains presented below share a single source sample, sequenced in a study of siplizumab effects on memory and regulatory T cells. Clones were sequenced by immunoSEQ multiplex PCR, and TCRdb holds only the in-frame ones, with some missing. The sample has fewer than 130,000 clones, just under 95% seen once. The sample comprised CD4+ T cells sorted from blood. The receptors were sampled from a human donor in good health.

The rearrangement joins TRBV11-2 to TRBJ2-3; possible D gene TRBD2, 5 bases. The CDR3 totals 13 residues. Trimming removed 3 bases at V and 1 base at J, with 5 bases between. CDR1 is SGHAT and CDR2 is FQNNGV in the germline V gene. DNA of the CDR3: TGTGCCAGCAGCTTTAGCGGCACAGATACGCAGTATTTT. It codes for CASSFSGTDTQYF.

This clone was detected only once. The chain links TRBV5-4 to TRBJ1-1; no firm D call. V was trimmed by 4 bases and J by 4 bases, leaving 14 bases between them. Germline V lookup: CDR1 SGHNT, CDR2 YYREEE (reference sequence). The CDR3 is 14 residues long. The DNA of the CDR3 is TGTGCCAGCAGCCCCCCTCCAGTGGCCACTGAAGCTTTCTTT. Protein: CASSPPPVATEAFF.

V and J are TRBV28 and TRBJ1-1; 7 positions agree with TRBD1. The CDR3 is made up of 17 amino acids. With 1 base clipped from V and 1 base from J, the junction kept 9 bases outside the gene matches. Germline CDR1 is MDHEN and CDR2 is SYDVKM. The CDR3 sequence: CASSLSGRTGENTEAFF. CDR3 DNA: TGTGCCAGCAGTTTATCCGGAAGGACAGGAGAGAACACTGAAGCTTTCTTT.

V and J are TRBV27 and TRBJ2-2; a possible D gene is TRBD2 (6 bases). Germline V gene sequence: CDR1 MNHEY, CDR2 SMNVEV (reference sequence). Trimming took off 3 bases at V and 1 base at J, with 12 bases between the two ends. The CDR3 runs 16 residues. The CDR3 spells CASSLLGSGNTGELFF. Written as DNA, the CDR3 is TGTGCCAGCAGTTTGCTCGGGAGCGGGAACACCGGGGAGCTGTTTTTT.

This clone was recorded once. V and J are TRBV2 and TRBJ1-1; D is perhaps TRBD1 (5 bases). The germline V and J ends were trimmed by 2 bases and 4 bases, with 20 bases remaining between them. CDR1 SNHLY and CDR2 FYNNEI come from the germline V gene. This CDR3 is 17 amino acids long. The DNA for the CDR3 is TGTGCCAGCAGTGAACTTGTCGGGGGAAGAGAGGGCACTGAAGCTTTCTTT. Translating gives CASSELVGGREGTEAFF.

The CDR3 protein is CASSLGPGDEKLFF. As DNA, the CDR3 is TGCGCCAGCAGCCTGGGCCCGGGTGACGAAAAACTGTTTTTT. V and J are TRBV4-1 and TRBJ1-4; D is unclear. The CDR3 length is 14 residues. V lost 4 bases to trimming and J lost 8 bases, with 14 bases between them. The germline V gene has CDR1 MGHRA and CDR2 YSYEKL.

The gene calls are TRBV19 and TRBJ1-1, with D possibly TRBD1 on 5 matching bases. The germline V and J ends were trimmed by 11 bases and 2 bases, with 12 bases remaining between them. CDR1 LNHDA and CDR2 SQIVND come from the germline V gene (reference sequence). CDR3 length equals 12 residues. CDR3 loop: CAYRRGNTEAFF. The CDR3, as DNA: TGTGCCTACCGGAGGGGTAACACTGAAGCTTTCTTT. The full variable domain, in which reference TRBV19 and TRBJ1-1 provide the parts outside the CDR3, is DGGITQSPKYLFRKEGQNVTLSCEQNLNHDAMYWYRQDPGQGLRLIYYSQIVNDFQKGDIAEGYSVSREKKESFPLTVTSAQKNPTAFYLCAYRRGNTEAFFGQGTRLTVV.

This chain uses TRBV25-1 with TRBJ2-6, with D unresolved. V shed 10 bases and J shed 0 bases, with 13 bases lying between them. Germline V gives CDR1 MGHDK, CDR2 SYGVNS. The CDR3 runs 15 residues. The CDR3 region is CATMQDLSGANVLTF. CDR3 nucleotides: TGTGCCACCATGCAGGATCTCTCTGGGGCCAACGTCCTGACTTTC.

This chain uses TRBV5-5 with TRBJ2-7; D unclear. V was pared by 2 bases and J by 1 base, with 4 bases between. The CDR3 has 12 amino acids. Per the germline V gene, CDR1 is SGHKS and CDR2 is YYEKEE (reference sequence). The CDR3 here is CASSFGSYEQYF. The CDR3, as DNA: TGTGCCAGCAGCTTTGGATCCTACGAGCAGTACTTC. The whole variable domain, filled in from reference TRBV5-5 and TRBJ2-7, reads DAGVTQSPTHLIKTRGQQVTLRCSPISGHKSVSWYQQVLGQGPQFIFQYYEKEERGRGNFPDRFSARQFPNYSSELNVNALLLGDSALYLCASSFGSYEQYFGPGTRLTVT.

The CDR3 region is CATHVGQSNEKLFF. CDR3 sequence (DNA): TGTGCCACCCACGTAGGACAGAGTAATGAAAAACTGTTTTTT. This chain joins TRBV2 and TRBJ1-4; D perhaps matches TRBD1 (6 bases). With 10 bases removed from V and 4 bases from J, the gap between germline ends came to 16 bases. Germline V CDR1 and CDR2: SNHLY, FYNNEI. This CDR3 is 14 amino acids long.

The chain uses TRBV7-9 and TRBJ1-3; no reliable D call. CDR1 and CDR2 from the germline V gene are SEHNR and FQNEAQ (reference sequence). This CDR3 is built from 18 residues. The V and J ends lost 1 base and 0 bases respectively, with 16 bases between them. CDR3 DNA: TGTGCCAGCAGCTTAGGGTGGTACGGGGTGAGCTCTGGAAACACCATATATTTT. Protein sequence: CASSLGWYGVSSGNTIYF.

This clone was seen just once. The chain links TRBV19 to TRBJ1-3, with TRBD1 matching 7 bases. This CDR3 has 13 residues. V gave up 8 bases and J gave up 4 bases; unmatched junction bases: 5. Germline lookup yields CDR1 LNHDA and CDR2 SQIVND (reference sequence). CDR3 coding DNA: TGTGCCAGTGTACAGGGGAAAGGAAACACCATATATTTT. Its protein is CASVQGKGNTIYF.

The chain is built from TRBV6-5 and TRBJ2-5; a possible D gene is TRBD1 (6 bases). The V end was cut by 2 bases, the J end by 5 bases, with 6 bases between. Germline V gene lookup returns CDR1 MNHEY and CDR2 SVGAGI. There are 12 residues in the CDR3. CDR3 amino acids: CASSYQGETQYF. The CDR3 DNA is TGTGCCAGCAGTTACCAGGGGGAGACCCAGTACTTC.

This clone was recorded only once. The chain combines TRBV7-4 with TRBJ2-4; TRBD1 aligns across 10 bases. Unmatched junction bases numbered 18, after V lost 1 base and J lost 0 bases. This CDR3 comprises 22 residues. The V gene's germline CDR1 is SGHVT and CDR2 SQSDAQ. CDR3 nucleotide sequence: TGTGCCAGCAGCTTAGATATCCCGAGGGGGACAGGGGAAAGACTAGCCAAAAACATTCAGTACTTC. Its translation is CASSLDIPRGTGERLAKNIQYF.

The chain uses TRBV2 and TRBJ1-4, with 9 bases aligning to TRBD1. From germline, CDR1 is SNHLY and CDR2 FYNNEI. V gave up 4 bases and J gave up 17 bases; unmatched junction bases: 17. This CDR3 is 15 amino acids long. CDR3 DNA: TGTGCCAGCAGTGGAGGGACAGGGAGCCCCCGAAGGTCTTTTTTT. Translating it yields CASSGGTGSPRRSFF.